The present T cell receptor beta chain was sequenced within a study of Graves' ophthalmopathy and Graves' hyperthyroidism. Study results and limitations: The model forecast ophthalmopathy progression, reaching around 66% sensitivity and around 75% specificity.

In germline, CDR1 is LNHDA, CDR2 SQIVND (reference sequence). The germline V and J ends were trimmed by 2 bases and 5 bases, with 10 bases remaining between them. This CDR3 region has 14 residues. This clonotype has at least ten counts. The antigen remains unidentified. All donors with ophthalmopathy were recorded as having moderate-to-severe activity, CAS ≥3, NOSPECS ≥4 and a duration under 3 months. Using RNA transcripts, the TCR beta CDR3 regions were amplified. First-round RT-PCR relied on HTBI primers, and a second-round multiplex PCR came next. MiXCR, applied by TCRdb to the multiplex PCR reads, yields one record per CDR3 protein. The sample carries approximately 160,000 distinct CDR3 sequences, 35% to 45% recorded once.

V is TRBV19 and J is TRBJ1-5; D is undetermined. Sequenced: peripheral blood. The sequence derives from a man aged 25 to 45 with Graves' ophthalmopathy. The chain's CDR3 is CASSISSSDQPQHF. The CDR3 nucleotides read TGTGCCAGTAGTATAAGCTCCTCAGATCAGCCCCAGCATTTT.